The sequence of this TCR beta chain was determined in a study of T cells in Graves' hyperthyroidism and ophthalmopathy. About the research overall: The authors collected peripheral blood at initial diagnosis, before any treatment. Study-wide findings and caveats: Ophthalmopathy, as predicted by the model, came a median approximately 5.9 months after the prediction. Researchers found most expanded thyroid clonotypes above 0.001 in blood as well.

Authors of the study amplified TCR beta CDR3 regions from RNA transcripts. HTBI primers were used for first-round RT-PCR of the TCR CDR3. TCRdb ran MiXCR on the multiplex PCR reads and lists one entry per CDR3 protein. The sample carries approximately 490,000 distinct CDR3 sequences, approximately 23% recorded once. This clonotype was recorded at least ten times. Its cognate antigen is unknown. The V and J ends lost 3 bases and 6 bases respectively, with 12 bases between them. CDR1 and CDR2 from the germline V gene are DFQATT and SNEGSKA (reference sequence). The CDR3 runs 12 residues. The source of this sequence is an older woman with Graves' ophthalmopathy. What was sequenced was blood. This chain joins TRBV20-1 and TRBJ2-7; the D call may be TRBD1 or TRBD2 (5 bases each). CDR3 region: CSASGVGAEQYF. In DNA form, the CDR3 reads TGCAGTGCTAGTGGAGTCGGGGCCGAGCAGTACTTC.